This is a list of T cell receptor beta chains from one sample in a study of OX40 agonist ivuxolimab in advanced cancers. Here immunoSEQ multiplex PCR was the method, and the copy in TCRdb shows in-frame clones only, minus some. The table records approximately 70,000 clones, around 94% of them present only once. This sample comprised CD4+ or CD8+ T cells sorted from blood, obtained in a trial of the OX40 agonist ivuxolimab. The source of these receptors is an adult with an advanced solid tumor such as melanoma, head and neck, liver or kidney cancer. The CDR3 runs from the conserved cysteine through the conserved F or W. D genes are given only for firm matches. Not every row has a clone size; where given, it reads once, few, many or a size class.

v_gene	j_gene	d_gene	abundance	CDR3nt	CDR3aa
TRBV5-6	TRBJ1-1	TRBD1	.	TGTGCCAGCAGCGAGGGAAGGGGGCCCGCTTTCTTT	CASSEGRGPAFF
TRBV2	TRBJ1-1	.	few	TGTGCCAGCAGGGCCGGGACAAGGAACACTGAAGCTTTCTTT	CASRAGTRNTEAFF
TRBV19	TRBJ2-7	.	.	TGTGCCAGTAGTATATTTCCGTCATCGTACGAGCAGTACTTC	CASSIFPSSYEQYF
TRBV28	TRBJ1-1	.	.	TGTGCCAGCAGTCCCCGACAGGTTGAAGCTTTCTTT	CASSPRQVEAFF
TRBV19	TRBJ2-3	TRBD1	.	TGTGCCAGTAGTGGACAGGGGGAGATGACACCGAGAGATACGCAGTATTTT	CASSGQGEMTPRDTQYF
TRBV4-2	TRBJ2-6	.	.	TGTGCCAGCAGCCAAGGTCTGAACTCTGGGGCCAACGTCCTGACTTTC	CASSQGLNSGANVLTF
TRBV28	TRBJ2-7	.	once	TGTGCCAGCAGTTTCTCAGGGCCCACCTCCTACGAGCAGTACTTC	CASSFSGPTSYEQYF
TRBV19	TRBJ2-1	.	.	TGTGCCAGTAGTATAGCTGCAGGCGAAAATGAGCAGTTCTTC	CASSIAAGENEQFF
TRBV6-4	TRBJ2-1	TRBD2	.	TGTGCCAGCAGTGCACAGCGAGGGGAGGGTAATGAGCAGTTCTTC	CASSAQRGEGNEQFF
TRBV28	TRBJ2-7	.	.	TGTGCCAGCACCTCTTTTGGGGGGCTATACGAGCAGTACTTC	CASTSFGGLYEQYF
TRBV4-3	TRBJ2-5	TRBD1	.	TGCGCCAGCAGCCAATATAACGGACAGGGGGCGATTTACTTC	CASSQYNGQGAIYF
TRBV27	TRBJ2-1	TRBD1	.	TGTGCCAGCAGAACAACAGGGGGAGAAAGCTACAATGAGCAGTTCTTC	CASRTTGGESYNEQFF
TRBV18	TRBJ2-5	TRBD2	once	TGTGCCAGCTCACGCGGGGGGGCGAAAGAGACCCAGTACTTC	CASSRGGAKETQYF
TRBV7-9	TRBJ2-7	TRBD1	.	TGTGCCAGCAGTTTTACCGACAGGGGCAAATCCTACGAGCAGTACTTC	CASSFTDRGKSYEQYF
TRBV5-6	TRBJ2-7	TRBD2	.	TGTGCCAGCAGCTTGTTGGGGGCGGGAGGGATCTACGAGCAGTACTTC	CASSLLGAGGIYEQYF
TRBV4-1	TRBJ2-7	TRBD2	.	TGCGCCAGCAGCCAAGAGGCACTAGCGGGATTCGAGCAGTACTTC	CASSQEALAGFEQYF
TRBV2	TRBJ2-5	.	.	TGTGCCAGCAGACCTGGGACGGTTCAAGAGACCCAGTACTTC	CASRPGTVQETQYF
TRBV14	TRBJ2-7	.	.	TGTGCCAGCAGCAGAGCCGGGGCAGCACAATCCTACGAGCAGTACTTC	CASSRAGAAQSYEQYF
TRBV2	TRBJ2-4	.	.	TGTGCCAGCAGTGAAGCGCCCAGGAGCTGGGAGTACTTC	CASSEAPRSWEYF
TRBV6-1	TRBJ1-1	.	.	TGTGCCAGCAGTGAACCCCCGAACACTGAAGCTTTCTTT	CASSEPPNTEAFF
TRBV27	TRBJ2-5	.	once	TGTGCCACAGGAACAGGGCGAAGAGAGACCCAGTACTTC	CATGTGRRETQYF
TRBV4-1	TRBJ1-2	.	.	TGCGCCAGCAGCCAAGGTACGGTCGCTAACTATGGCTACACCTTC	CASSQGTVANYGYTF
TRBV10-3	TRBJ2-1	TRBD2	.	TGTGCCATCACCACTAGCGGGATAAGTTCCTACAATGAGCAGTTCTTC	CAITTSGISSYNEQFF
TRBV6-5	TRBJ2-1	TRBD2	.	TGTGCCAGCAGTCGACTAGCGGGAGCTAATGAGCAGTTCTTC	CASSRLAGANEQFF
TRBV7-8	TRBJ2-1	.	.	TGTGCCAGCAGCCCATTCGGGGCAGCTAATGAGCAGTTCTTC	CASSPFGAANEQFF
TRBV6-6	TRBJ1-1	.	.	TGTGCCAGCAGTTACTCTGGCCAAGAAGCTTTCTTT	CASSYSGQEAFF
TRBV7-4	TRBJ2-1	.	.	TGTGCCAGCAGCTCCCCCGCCAAGGTTAAACGGTTCTTC	CASSSPAKVKRFF
TRBV7-2	TRBJ1-2	.	.	TGTGCCAGCAGCTTAGCGGCAGGGACGGCGGGCTACACCTTC	CASSLAAGTAGYTF
TRBV7-9	TRBJ2-2	.	.	TGTGCCAGCAGCTTAGCGGGAGGCGGGGAGCTGTTTTTT	CASSLAGGGELFF
TRBV2	TRBJ1-2	.	.	TGTGCCACCCAGACTGGCTACACCTTC	CATQTGYTF
TRBV28	TRBJ1-5	TRBD1	.	TGTGCCAGCAGTTCGGGACAGGGACGTCAGCCCCAGCATTTT	CASSSGQGRQPQHF
TRBV28	TRBJ1-3	.	.	TGTGCCAGCAGTCCATGGGGAAGCTCTGGAAACACCATATATTTT	CASSPWGSSGNTIYF
TRBV19	TRBJ2-3	TRBD2	.	TGTGCCAGTAGTCCTCTAGCGGGAGGGCCCACAGATACGCAGTATTTT	CASSPLAGGPTDTQYF
TRBV5-1	TRBJ2-5	.	.	TGCGCCAGCAGCTTCCGTGGTAGAGAGACCCAGTACTTC	CASSFRGRETQYF
TRBV5-1	TRBJ2-7	TRBD2	.	TGCGCCAGCAGCATCACTAGCGGGACCGGTGAGCAGTACTTC	CASSITSGTGEQYF
TRBV4-3	TRBJ2-1	TRBD2	.	TGCGCCAGCAGCCAAGAGGTTAGCGGGAGGGGTTACAATGAGCAGTTCTTC	CASSQEVSGRGYNEQFF